These 16 T cell receptor beta chains were sequenced from one sample in a study of blood T cell repertoires in COVID-19. Assay used: immunoSEQ multiplex PCR; TCRdb lists only in-frame clones, some missing. The sample has about 130,000 clones, 80% to 90% seen once. Sample: peripheral blood. These receptors originate from a man aged 55 to 70 with active or convalescent COVID-19.

This chain uses TRBV30 with TRBJ1-4; D unclear. Trimming shortened V by 0 bases and J by 2 bases, and 4 bases separated the two germline ends. The CDR3 has 13 amino acids. Looked up from germline, CDR1 is GTSNPN and CDR2 is SVGIG (reference sequence). The CDR3 bases are TGTGCCTGGAGTGTACTGACTAATGAAAAACTGTTTTTT. This translates into CAWSVLTNEKLFF.

This clone was counted only a few times. This sequence joins TRBV21-1 and TRBJ1-2; TRBD1 reflects the table's D call only, with no check against the DNA. TRBV21-1 corresponds to a pseudogene. This CDR3 is 14 amino acids long. Written as DNA, the CDR3 is TGTGCCAGCAGCAAAAACCCGACAGCTTATGGCTACACCTTC. Translation gives CASSKNPTAYGYTF.

This rearrangement joins TRBV2 to TRBJ2-2; 7 nucleotides agree with TRBD1. The CDR3 spans 15 residues. Germline CDR1 is SNHLY and CDR2 is FYNNEI. V shed 11 bases, J shed 0 bases, and the junction held 9 bases outside the gene matches. The CDR3 DNA follows: TGTGCCTACCAAACCGGGACAGCGAACACCGGGGAGCTGTTTTTT. It encodes CAYQTGTANTGELFF.

The rearrangement joins TRBV11-2 to TRBJ2-3; D remains ambiguous. V was cut by 1 base and J by 2 bases, with 7 bases left in between. The germline gives CDR1 SGHAT, CDR2 FQNNGV. The CDR3 extends over 14 amino acids. CDR3 sequence (DNA): TGTGCCAGCAGCTTAGGGGCTGTCACAGATACGCAGTATTTT. This translates into CASSLGAVTDTQYF.

The chain is built from TRBV9 and TRBJ1-6, with D tentatively TRBD1 (5 bases). Germline CDR1 reads SGDLS; CDR2 reads YYNGEE. CDR3 length: 15 residues. V was shortened by 2 bases and J by 7 bases, with 13 bases between the two germline ends. The CDR3 region has the DNA TGTGCCAGCAGCGTCAAGGGGCAGGCCAATTCACCCCTCCACTTT. Amino acid sequence: CASSVKGQANSPLHF.

Only a few counts were recorded for this clone. The CDR3 sequence: CASSLDPRTPYNSPLHF. The DNA of the CDR3 is TGTGCCAGCAGCTTGGATCCTCGGACACCATATAATTCACCCCTCCACTTT. V usage is TRBV5-6 and J usage is TRBJ1-6; possible D gene TRBD1, 5 bases. Trimming pared 0 bases from V and 4 bases from J, leaving 14 bases between. The CDR3 sequence is 17 residues long. Germline CDR1 and CDR2: SGHDT and YYEEEE.

The CDR3 DNA reads TGTGCCAGTAGTACGGCGGGGCTATCTGGAAACACCATATATTTT. Its translation is CASSTAGLSGNTIYF. The chain combines TRBV19 with TRBJ1-3; weak D call: TRBD1 (5 bases). The germline V and J ends were trimmed by 4 bases and 1 base, with 11 bases remaining between them. CDR3 length: 15 amino acids. Germline assignment: CDR1 LNHDA and CDR2 SQIVND (reference sequence).

The chain links TRBV2 to TRBJ2-7, with D possibly matching TRBD1 (9 bases). CDR3 length: 16 amino acids. Germline V gives CDR1 SNHLY, CDR2 FYNNEI. V gave up 0 bases and J gave up 11 bases, with 23 bases separating them. The CDR3 loop is CASSEARGAGGTGKYF. The DNA for the CDR3 is TGTGCCAGCAGTGAAGCGCGGGGGGCAGGAGGGACAGGGAAGTACTTC.

This chain connects TRBV24-1 to TRBJ2-7; 8 bases match TRBD1. The V and J ends lost 10 bases and 4 bases, in that order; junction bases with no gene match: 11. The CDR3 contains 14 residues. Per the germline V gene, CDR1 is KGHDR and CDR2 is SFDVKD. CDR3 sequence (DNA): TGTGCCACTACCCGGACAGGGACGATATACGAGCAGTACTTC. This sequence encodes CATTRTGTIYEQYF.

This rearrangement joins TRBV6-5 to TRBJ2-7, with TRBD2 matching 10 bases. The V and J ends lost 3 bases and 4 bases, in that order; junction bases with no gene match: 9. The CDR3 has 16 residues. Germline loops: CDR1 MNHEY, CDR2 SVGAGI. The CDR3 sequence is CASSYGPSGSLYEQYF. As DNA, the CDR3 is TGTGCCAGCAGTTATGGTCCTAGCGGGAGCCTATACGAGCAGTACTTC.

The chain recombines TRBV27 with TRBJ2-7, with D tentatively TRBD2 (6 bases). Trimming pared 2 bases from V and 9 bases from J, leaving 17 bases between. Germline V gene lookup returns CDR1 MNHEY and CDR2 SMNVEV (reference sequence). The CDR3 is 14 amino acids. The CDR3 protein is CASSLQGPSSVQYF. As DNA, the CDR3 is TGTGCCAGCAGTTTACAGGGTCCCTCTAGCGTGCAGTACTTC.

About this clone itself: The sample holds other DNA sequences that translate to the same CDR3. The chain uses TRBV3-1 (or the pseudogene TRBV3-2) and TRBJ1-1, with unresolved D. Per the germline V gene, CDR1 is LGHDT and CDR2 is YNNKEL (reference sequence). The CDR3 consists of 11 residues. Deletions cut 5 bases from V and 2 bases from J, with 3 bases between. CDR3 sequence (DNA): TGTGCCAGCAGCTTAAACACTGAAGCTTTCTTT. As protein: CASSLNTEAFF.

The chain joins TRBV18 to TRBJ2-7; 8 nucleotides agree with TRBD1. Losses at the gene ends were 2 bases for V and 1 base for J; bases not matched to a gene: 1. The length of the CDR3 is 14 residues. CDR1 KGHSH and CDR2 LQKENI come from the germline V gene. The CDR3 here is CASSPGQGSYEQYF. The CDR3 DNA sequence: TGTGCCAGCTCACCAGGACAGGGTTCCTACGAGCAGTACTTC.

The V and J genes are TRBV27 and TRBJ1-6; 7 bases map to TRBD1. The CDR3 extends over 16 amino acids. V lost 5 bases, J lost 2 bases, and 6 bases stayed unmatched. Per germline, CDR1 MNHEY and CDR2 SMNVEV (reference sequence). CDR3 nucleotides: TGTGCCAGCAGTCTACTGACAGGGCCCTATAATTCACCCCTCCACTTT. This encodes CASSLLTGPYNSPLHF.

The chain recombines TRBV7-9 with TRBJ1-2; TRBD1 matches 12 bases. The J segment lost 4 bases and the V segment lost 3 bases, leaving 3 bases of the junction unmatched. The CDR3 loop spans 15 amino acids. Germline CDR1 reads SEHNR; CDR2 reads FQNEAQ (reference sequence). In DNA, the CDR3 is TGTGCCAGCAGCTTGGGACAGGGGGCGAGCTATGGCTACACCTTC. It specifies CASSLGQGASYGYTF.

The J gene is TRBJ1-2, the V gene TRBV24-1; tentatively, D is TRBD1 (6 bases). Trimming stripped 8 bases from V and 10 bases from J, with 16 bases between. CDR1 and CDR2 (germline): KGHDR, SFDVKD. The CDR3 spans 12 residues. The CDR3 is CATTNLQGSYTF. The CDR3 coding sequence is TGTGCCACCACCAACTTACAGGGCTCCTACACCTTC.